This TCR beta chain was identified during a study listed by TCRdb under 2016. In terms of the full investigation: The study investigated the origins of HIV persistence in individuals who naturally controlled HIV infection.

A word on this clonotype: No antigen is known for it. There are no base qualities to consult, and no much larger clone falls within one base.

Library prep was done by 5' RACE. The reads were generated on an Illumina HiSeq 2000. TCRdb passed the public sequencing reads through fastp at Q25 and MiXCR, retaining productive beta sequences. Each entry merges the rows of one CDR3 protein and shows their most common DNA and genes. The sample data list 600 or so distinct CDR3 sequences, and 9.2% of these were observed just once. The ten largest clones take up approximately 19% of the sample. The germline V gene yields SGHVS for CDR1 and FNYEAQ for CDR2. Trimming at the junction amounts to 5 bases on V and 5 bases on J, and the germline ends lie 18 bases apart. The CDR3 sequence holds 16 residues, the cysteine and phenylalanine included. The read is trimmed to its CDR3 DNA, 48 bases read in frame from base 1.

The rearranged segments are TRBV7-6 and TRBJ2-2; no D gene call is confident. Sequenced sample: central memory T cells from blood PBMCs. This sample's cell subset or site label indicates: central memory CD4+ T cells. The clonotype originates from a male donor with HIV. The nucleotide sequence reads TGTGCCAGCAGCAGAGTCTGGGATCGTGGGACCGGGGAGCTGTTTTTT. Protein translation: CASSRVWDRGTGELFF.